Reported below is one T cell receptor beta chain. This specimen belongs to a study of blood T cell repertoires in COVID-19. Profiling relied on immunoSEQ multiplex PCR, and the TCRdb table lists in-frame clones only, not all of them. The sample shows over 150,000 clones, around 85% of them seen only once. Per the germline V gene, CDR1 is SGHDN and CDR2 is FVKESK. After removal of 0 bases from V and 9 bases from J, the junction contained 4 bases not matched to a gene. CDR3 length: 13 amino acids. Input material: peripheral blood. The rearrangement uses TRBV14 and TRBJ2-7, with TRBD1 matching 8 bases. The clonotype comes from an elderly man with COVID-19, enrolled during active disease. The CDR3 DNA is TGTGCCAGCAGCCAAGATATACAGGGGGGGCAGTACTTC. This gives the protein CASSQDIQGGQYF.